The rows below give T cell receptor beta chains drawn from one sample of a study of CD8+CD57+ T cells in acquired aplastic anemia. In TCRdb, the reads were re-called with MiXCR into one record per CDR3 protein. The table has about 40,000 distinct CDR3 sequences, 63% seen once. Sequenced: sorted CD4+, CD8+, or CD8+CD57+ T cells (not recorded which) from PBMCs. The receptors shown here come from a human donor with aplastic anemia. CDR3s include the opening cysteine and the closing phenylalanine or tryptophan. The order of the fields is V gene, J gene, clone size, D gene, CDR3 protein, CDR3 DNA. A D gene is named only where the DNA matches it firmly. Some rows have no size entry. The others give once, few or many, or a class for an expanded clone.

TRBV10-3	TRBJ1-2	-	-	CAISESGSHGGYTF	TGTGCCATCAGTGAGTCAGGGTCCCATGGTGGCTACACCTTC
TRBV2	TRBJ2-3	-	-	CASSRDIVADTQYF	TGTGCCAGCAGTCGGGACATAGTCGCAGATACGCAGTATTTT
TRBV11-1	TRBJ2-7	-	-	CASSLKSHGTPYEQYF	TGTGCCAGCAGCTTAAAATCCCACGGGACACCCTACGAGCAGTACTTC
TRBV6-1	TRBJ1-5	few	-	CASSDYRQGPNQPQHF	TGTGCCAGCAGTGATTATAGGCAGGGCCCTAATCAGCCCCAGCATTTT
TRBV7-3	TRBJ2-2	-	TRBD1	CASSPRTGRTTGELFF	TGTGCCAGCAGCCCGCGGACAGGACGTACGACCGGGGAGCTGTTTTTT
TRBV7-9	TRBJ2-7	-	-	CASSPPGAGGVGYF	TGTGCCAGCAGCCCCCCGGGGGCGGGCGGGGTTGGATACTTC
TRBV7-9	TRBJ2-3	many	TRBD2	CASTSQSGGVGGTDTQYF	TGTGCCAGCACCTCCCAAAGCGGGGGGGTAGGTGGCACAGATACGCAGTATTTT
TRBV27	TRBJ2-7	-	TRBD1	CASSPSMRTGVHEQYF	TGTGCCAGCAGCCCATCAATGCGGACAGGGGTCCACGAGCAGTACTTC
TRBV10-3	TRBJ1-2	-	-	CAISARNYGYTF	TGTGCCATCAGTGCCAGAAACTATGGCTACACCTTC
TRBV10-3	TRBJ2-7	-	TRBD1	CAISVEQGAYEQYF	TGTGCCATCAGTGTCGAGCAGGGGGCCTACGAGCAGTACTTC
TRBV6-1	TRBJ2-7	many	TRBD1	CASSLTGDAVEQYF	TGTGCCAGCAGTCTCACAGGGGACGCGGTCGAGCAGTACTTC
TRBV10-1	TRBJ2-1	-	TRBD2	CASSGGLAGAGGEQFF	TGCGCCAGCAGTGGAGGACTAGCGGGGGCTGGGGGTGAGCAGTTCTTC
TRBV5-4	TRBJ2-2	many	-	CASTEGDGELFF	TGTGCCAGCACCGAGGGAGACGGGGAGCTGTTTTTT
TRBV6-1	TRBJ1-2	-	-	CVSSPTVGGLLYGYTF	TGTGTCAGCAGTCCTACGGTGGGGGGTTTGCTCTATGGCTACACCTTC
TRBV5-1	TRBJ2-3	-	-	CASSLSGSTDTQYF	TGCGCCAGCAGCTTGAGCGGAAGCACAGATACGCAGTATTTT
TRBV20-1	TRBJ1-2	once	-	CSASAGGYTF	TGCAGTGCTAGCGCAGGGGGCTACACCTTC
TRBV5-1	TRBJ2-5	many	-	CASRDGETQYF	TGCGCCAGCAGGGATGGGGAGACCCAGTACTTC
TRBV6-5	TRBJ2-7	-	-	CASSYSTGPAYEQYF	TGTGCCAGCAGTTACTCGACGGGGCCAGCCTACGAGCAGTACTTC
TRBV2	TRBJ1-1	many	-	CASREGGRTEAFF	TGTGCCAGCAGAGAGGGGGGGAGAACTGAAGCTTTCTTT
TRBV4-3	TRBJ2-7	-	-	CASSRARELHEQYF	TGCGCCAGCAGCCGCGCAAGGGAGCTCCACGAGCAGTACTTC
TRBV24-1	TRBJ2-7	-	-	CATSDLGTSGEYEQYF	TGTGCCACCAGTGATTTGGGGACATCGGGAGAGTACGAGCAGTACTTC
TRBV4-2	TRBJ1-2	-	-	CASSQLGSNRVGYTF	TGTGCCAGCAGCCAATTAGGGTCCAACAGGGTTGGCTACACCTTC
TRBV4-1	TRBJ2-3	few	TRBD1	CASTLIPGTGGGSTDTQYF	TGCGCCAGCACCCTCATACCCGGGACAGGGGGGGGGAGCACAGATACGCAGTATTTT
TRBV12-3/TRBV12-4	TRBJ1-3	-	-	CASSLTLLGSGNTIYF	TGTGCCAGCAGTCTTACCCTGTTAGGCTCTGGAAACACCATATATTTT
TRBV10-3	TRBJ1-1	many	-	CAISPDGLNTEAFF	TGTGCCATCAGTCCTGACGGGTTGAACACTGAAGCTTTCTTT
TRBV25-1	TRBJ2-7	-	-	CASSRGGGTRPYEQYF	TGTGCCAGCAGTCGAGGGGGGGGGACGAGACCTTACGAGCAGTACTTC
TRBV7-8	TRBJ2-2	-	TRBD1	CASSQRTGGRTGELFF	TGTGCCAGCAGCCAGCGGACAGGGGGCCGGACCGGGGAGCTGTTTTTT
TRBV15	TRBJ2-7	-	-	CATSRKGRLEQYF	TGTGCCACCAGCAGAAAGGGACGCCTTGAGCAGTACTTC
TRBV9	TRBJ1-1	many	-	CASSVGTQRGYTEAFF	TGTGCCAGCAGCGTTGGGACTCAGAGGGGGTACACTGAAGCTTTCTTT
TRBV25-1	TRBJ2-5	-	TRBD1	CASSESGTGEETQYF	TGTGCCAGCAGTGAATCCGGGACAGGGGAAGAGACCCAGTACTTC
TRBV9	TRBJ2-1	-	-	CASSSGISSYNEQFF	TGTGCCAGCAGCTCCGGGATAAGCTCCTACAATGAGCAGTTCTTC
TRBV5-1	TRBJ1-2	few	-	CASRYDRVLDGYTF	TGCGCCAGCAGATATGACAGAGTCCTCGATGGCTACACCTTC
TRBV7-2	TRBJ1-2	-	TRBD1	CASSLVQGGNYGYTF	TGTGCCAGCAGCTTAGTCCAGGGGGGAAACTATGGCTACACCTTC
TRBV4-2	TRBJ2-1	-	TRBD2	CASSTGGSGGAPYNEQFF	TGTGCCAGCAGCACGGGCGGTAGCGGGGGGGCCCCCTACAATGAGCAGTTCTTC
TRBV2	TRBJ2-7	many	TRBD1	CASSVVQGGYEQYF	TGTGCCAGCAGTGTTGTACAGGGGGGATACGAGCAGTACTTC
TRBV9	TRBJ1-1	many	TRBD1	CASSDGTEISNTEAFF	TGTGCCAGCAGCGACGGGACAGAAATATCGAACACTGAAGCTTTCTTT
TRBV10-1	TRBJ1-1	-	-	CASSERSGPLEAFF	TGCGCCAGCAGTGAGAGGAGTGGTCCGTTAGAAGCTTTCTTT
TRBV25-1	TRBJ2-3	-	TRBD1	CASRRTGTGGGSTDTQYF	TGTGCCAGCAGACGAACCGGGACAGGGGGGGGGAGCACAGATACGCAGTATTTT
TRBV29-1	TRBJ1-3	-	-	CSVADRSSGNTIYF	TGCAGCGTCGCGGACCGAAGCTCTGGAAACACCATATATTTT
TRBV29-1	TRBJ1-2	-	-	CSARQEESDGYTF	TGCAGCGCCAGACAGGAGGAGTCGGATGGCTACACCTTC
TRBV9	TRBJ2-7	-	TRBD1	CASNLQGTYEQYF	TGTGCCAGCAATCTACAGGGGACCTACGAGCAGTACTTC
TRBV19	TRBJ1-5	few	TRBD1	CASSSDRLWFQHF	TGTGCCAGTAGCTCGGACAGGTTGTGGTTCCAGCATTTT
TRBV19	TRBJ2-7	-	-	CASNQGFLYEQYF	TGTGCCAGTAATCAGGGATTCCTCTACGAGCAGTACTTC
TRBV15	TRBJ2-3	-	TRBD1	CATSSGQGPDTQYF	TGTGCCACCAGCAGCGGACAGGGCCCAGATACGCAGTATTTT
TRBV25-1	TRBJ2-5	-	-	CASRGYQETQYF	TGTGCCAGCAGGGGATACCAAGAGACCCAGTACTTC